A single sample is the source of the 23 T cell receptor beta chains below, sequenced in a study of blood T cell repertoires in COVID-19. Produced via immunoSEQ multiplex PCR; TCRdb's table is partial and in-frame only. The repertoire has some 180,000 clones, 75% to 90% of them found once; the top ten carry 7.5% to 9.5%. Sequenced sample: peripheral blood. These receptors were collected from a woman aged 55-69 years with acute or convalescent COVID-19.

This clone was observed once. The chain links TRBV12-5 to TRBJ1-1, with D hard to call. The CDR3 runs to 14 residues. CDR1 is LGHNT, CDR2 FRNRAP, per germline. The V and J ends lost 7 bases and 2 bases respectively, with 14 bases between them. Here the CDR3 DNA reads TGTGCTAGTGCCAACGGGGTGGTCAACACTGAAGCTTTCTTT. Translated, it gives CASANGVVNTEAFF.

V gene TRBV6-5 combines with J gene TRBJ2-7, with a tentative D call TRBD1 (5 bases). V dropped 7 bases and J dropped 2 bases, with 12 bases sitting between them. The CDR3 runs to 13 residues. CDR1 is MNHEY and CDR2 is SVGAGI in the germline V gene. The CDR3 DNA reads TGTGCCAGCATGGGAACAGGTCCCTACGAGCAGTACTTC. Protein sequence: CASMGTGPYEQYF.

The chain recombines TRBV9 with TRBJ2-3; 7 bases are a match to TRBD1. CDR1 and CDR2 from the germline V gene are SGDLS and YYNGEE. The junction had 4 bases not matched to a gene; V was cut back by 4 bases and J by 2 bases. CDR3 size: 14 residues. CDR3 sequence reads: CASSRGQNTDTQYF. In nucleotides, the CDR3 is TGTGCCAGCAGCAGGGGACAGAACACAGATACGCAGTATTTT. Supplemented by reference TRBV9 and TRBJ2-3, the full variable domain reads DSGVTQTPKHLITATGQRVTLRCSPRSGDLSVYWYQQSLDQGLQFLIQYYNGEERAKGNILERFSAQQFPDLHSELNLSSLELGDSALYFCASSRGQNTDTQYFGPGTRLTVL.

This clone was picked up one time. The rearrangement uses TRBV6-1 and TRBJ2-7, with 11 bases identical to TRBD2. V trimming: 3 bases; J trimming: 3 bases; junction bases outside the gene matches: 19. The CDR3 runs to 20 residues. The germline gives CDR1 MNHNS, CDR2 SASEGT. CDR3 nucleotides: TGTGCCAGCAGTGAGTGGACAATTGTTAAATCTAGCGGGAGGTTCTACGAGCAGTACTTC. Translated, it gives CASSEWTIVKSSGRFYEQYF.

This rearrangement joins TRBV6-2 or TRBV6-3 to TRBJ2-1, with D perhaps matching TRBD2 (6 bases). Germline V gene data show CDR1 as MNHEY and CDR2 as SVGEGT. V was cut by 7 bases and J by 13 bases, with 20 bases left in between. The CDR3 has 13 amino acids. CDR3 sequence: CASTPGASATQFF. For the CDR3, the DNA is TGTGCCAGCACCCCCGGGGCTAGCGCGACCCAGTTCTTC.

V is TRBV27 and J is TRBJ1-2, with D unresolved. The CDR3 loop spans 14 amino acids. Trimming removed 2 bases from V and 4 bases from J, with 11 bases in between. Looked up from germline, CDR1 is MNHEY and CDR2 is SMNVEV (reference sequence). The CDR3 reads CASSLSHGSYGYTF. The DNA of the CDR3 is TGTGCCAGCAGTTTAAGTCACGGGAGCTATGGCTACACCTTC.

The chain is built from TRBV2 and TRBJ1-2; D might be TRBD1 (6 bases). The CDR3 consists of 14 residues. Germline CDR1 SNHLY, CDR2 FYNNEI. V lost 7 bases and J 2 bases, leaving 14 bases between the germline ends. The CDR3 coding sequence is TGTGCCAGCAACATCAACAGGGTAAACTATGGCTACACCTTC. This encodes CASNINRVNYGYTF.

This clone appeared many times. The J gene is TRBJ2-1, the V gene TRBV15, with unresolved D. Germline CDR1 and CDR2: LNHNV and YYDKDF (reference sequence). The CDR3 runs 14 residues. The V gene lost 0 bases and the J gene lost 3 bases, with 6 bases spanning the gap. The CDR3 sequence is CATSRDLLYNEQFF. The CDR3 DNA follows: TGTGCCACCAGCAGAGACCTCCTCTACAATGAGCAGTTCTTC.

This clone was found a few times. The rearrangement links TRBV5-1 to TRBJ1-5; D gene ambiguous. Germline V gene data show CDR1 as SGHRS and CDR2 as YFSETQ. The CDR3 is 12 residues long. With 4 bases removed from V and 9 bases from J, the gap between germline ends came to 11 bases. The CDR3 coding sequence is TGCGCCAGCAGCCCGGACGAGGGGCCCCAGCATTTT. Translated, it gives CASSPDEGPQHF.

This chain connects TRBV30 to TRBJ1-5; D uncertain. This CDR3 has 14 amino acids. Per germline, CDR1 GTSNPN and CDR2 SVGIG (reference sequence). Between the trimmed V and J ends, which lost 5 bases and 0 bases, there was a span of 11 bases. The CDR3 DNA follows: TGTGCCTGGGGGCCAGATCATAGCAATCAGCCCCAGCATTTT. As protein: CAWGPDHSNQPQHF.

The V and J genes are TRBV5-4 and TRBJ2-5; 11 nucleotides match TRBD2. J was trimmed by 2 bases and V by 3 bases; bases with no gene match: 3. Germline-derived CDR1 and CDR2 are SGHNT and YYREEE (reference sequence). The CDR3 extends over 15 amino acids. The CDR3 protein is CASSSTSGRQETQYF. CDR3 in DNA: TGTGCCAGCAGCTCCACTAGCGGGAGACAAGAGACCCAGTACTTC.

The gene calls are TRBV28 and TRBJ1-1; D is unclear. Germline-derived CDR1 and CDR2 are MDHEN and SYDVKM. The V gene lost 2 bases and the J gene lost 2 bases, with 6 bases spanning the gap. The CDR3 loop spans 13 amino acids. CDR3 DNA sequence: TGTGCCAGCAGTTTACGACACAACACTGAAGCTTTCTTT. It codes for CASSLRHNTEAFF.

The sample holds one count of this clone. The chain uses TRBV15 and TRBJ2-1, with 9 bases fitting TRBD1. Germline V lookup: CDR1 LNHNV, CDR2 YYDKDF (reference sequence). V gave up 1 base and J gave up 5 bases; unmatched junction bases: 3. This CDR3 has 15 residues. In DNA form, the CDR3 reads TGTGCCACCAGCAGAGGACGGGACAGGGACAATGAGCAGTTCTTC. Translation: CATSRGRDRDNEQFF.

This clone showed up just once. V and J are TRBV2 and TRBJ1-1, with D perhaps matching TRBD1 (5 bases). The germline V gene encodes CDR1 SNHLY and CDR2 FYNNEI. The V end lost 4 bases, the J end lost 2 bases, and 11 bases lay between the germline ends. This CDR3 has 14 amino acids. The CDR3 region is CASSVRGGNTEAFF. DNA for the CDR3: TGTGCCAGCAGTGTAAGGGGCGGAAACACTGAAGCTTTCTTT.

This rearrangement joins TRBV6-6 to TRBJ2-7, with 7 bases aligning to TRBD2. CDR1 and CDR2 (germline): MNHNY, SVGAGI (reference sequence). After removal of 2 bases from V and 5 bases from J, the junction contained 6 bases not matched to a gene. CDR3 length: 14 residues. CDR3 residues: CASSYGGSTHEQYV. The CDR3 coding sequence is TGTGCCAGCAGTTACGGCGGGAGCACCCACGAGCAGTACGTC.

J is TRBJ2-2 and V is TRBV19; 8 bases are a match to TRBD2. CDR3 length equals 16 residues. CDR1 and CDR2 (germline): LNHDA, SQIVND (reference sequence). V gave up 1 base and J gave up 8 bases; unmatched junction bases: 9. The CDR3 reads CASSIVPAGELGELFF. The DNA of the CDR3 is TGTGCCAGTAGTATAGTCCCAGCGGGAGAATTGGGGGAGCTGTTTTTT.

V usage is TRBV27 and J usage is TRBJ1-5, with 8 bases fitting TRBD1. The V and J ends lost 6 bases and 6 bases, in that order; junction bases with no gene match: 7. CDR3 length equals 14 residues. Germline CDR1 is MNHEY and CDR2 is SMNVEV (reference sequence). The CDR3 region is CASSRGQGSQPQHF. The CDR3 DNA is TGTGCCAGCAGCAGAGGACAGGGAAGTCAGCCCCAGCATTTT.

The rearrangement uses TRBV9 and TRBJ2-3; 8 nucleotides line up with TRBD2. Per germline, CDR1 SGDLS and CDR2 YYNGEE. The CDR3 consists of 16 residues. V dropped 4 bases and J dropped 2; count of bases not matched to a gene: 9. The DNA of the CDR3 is TGTGCCAGCAGCCCCCGGACTAGCCTCTACACAGATACGCAGTATTTT. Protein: CASSPRTSLYTDTQYF. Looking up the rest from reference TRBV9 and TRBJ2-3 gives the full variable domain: DSGVTQTPKHLITATGQRVTLRCSPRSGDLSVYWYQQSLDQGLQFLIQYYNGEERAKGNILERFSAQQFPDLHSELNLSSLELGDSALYFCASSPRTSLYTDTQYFGPGTRLTVL.

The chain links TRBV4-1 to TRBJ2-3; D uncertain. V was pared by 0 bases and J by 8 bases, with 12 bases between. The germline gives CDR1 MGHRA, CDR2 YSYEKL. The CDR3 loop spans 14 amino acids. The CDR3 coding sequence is TGCGCCAGCAGCCAAGAGGGCCAAGTGGGTACGCAGTATTTT. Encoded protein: CASSQEGQVGTQYF.

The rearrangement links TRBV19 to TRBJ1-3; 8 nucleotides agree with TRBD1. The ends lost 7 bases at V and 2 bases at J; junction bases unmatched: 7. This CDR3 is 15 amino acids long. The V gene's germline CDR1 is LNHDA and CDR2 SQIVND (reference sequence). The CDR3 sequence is CASIQDRVTGNTIYF. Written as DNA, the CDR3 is TGTGCCAGTATCCAGGACAGGGTGACTGGAAACACCATATATTTT.

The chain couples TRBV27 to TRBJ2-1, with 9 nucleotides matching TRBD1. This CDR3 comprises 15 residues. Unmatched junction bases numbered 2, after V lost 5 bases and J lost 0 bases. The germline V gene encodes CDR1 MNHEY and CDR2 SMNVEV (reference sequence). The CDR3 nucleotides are TGTGCCAGCAGTCCGGACAGGGGCTCCTACAATGAGCAGTTCTTC. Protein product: CASSPDRGSYNEQFF.

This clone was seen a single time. The CDR3: CASRSTGGRTGELFF. The CDR3 region has the DNA TGTGCCAGCAGATCCACAGGGGGCAGGACCGGGGAGCTGTTTTTT. The V gene is TRBV11-3, the J gene TRBJ2-2; TRBD1 matches 9 bases. The junction had 7 bases not matched to a gene; V was cut back by 6 bases and J by 5 bases. The CDR3 loop spans 15 amino acids. Germline loops: CDR1 SGHNT, CDR2 YENEEA. The entire variable domain, with the rest obtained from reference TRBV11-3 and TRBJ2-2, is as follows: EAGVVQSPRYKIIEKKQPVAFWCNPISGHNTLYWYLQNLGQGPELLIRYENEEAVDDSQLPKDRFSAERLKGVDSTLKIQPAELGDSAVYLCASRSTGGRTGELFFGEGSRLTVL.

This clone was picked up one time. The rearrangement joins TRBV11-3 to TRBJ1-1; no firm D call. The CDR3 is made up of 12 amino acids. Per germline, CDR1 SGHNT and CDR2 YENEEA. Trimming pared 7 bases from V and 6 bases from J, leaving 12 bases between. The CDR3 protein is CASTEGVAEAFF. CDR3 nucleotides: TGTGCCAGCACAGAAGGAGTTGCTGAAGCTTTCTTT.